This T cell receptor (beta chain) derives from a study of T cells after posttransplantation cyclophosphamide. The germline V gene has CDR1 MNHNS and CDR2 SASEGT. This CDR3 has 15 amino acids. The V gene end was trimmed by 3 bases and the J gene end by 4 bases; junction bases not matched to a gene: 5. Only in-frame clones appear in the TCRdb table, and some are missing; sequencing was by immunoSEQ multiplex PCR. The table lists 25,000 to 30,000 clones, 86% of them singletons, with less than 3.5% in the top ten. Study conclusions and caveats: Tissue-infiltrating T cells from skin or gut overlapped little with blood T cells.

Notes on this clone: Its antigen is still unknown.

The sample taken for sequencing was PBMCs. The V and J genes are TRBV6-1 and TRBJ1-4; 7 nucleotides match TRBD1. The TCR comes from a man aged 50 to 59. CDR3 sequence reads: CASSDPGGFNEKLFF. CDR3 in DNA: TGTGCCAGCAGTGACCCAGGGGGGTTTAATGAAAAACTGTTTTTT.